The clone carrying this T cell receptor beta chain was recorded a few times. Authors' analysis steps: For nucleated cells, counts were estimated from reference gene primer amplification. Clones were read by immunoSEQ multiplex PCR, and TCRdb kept only the in-frame ones, dropping some. The DNA was the basis for D and trimming; V, J and clone size are from that table. The table includes fewer than 200,000 clones, under 85% detected once. The data were obtained in a study of blood T cell repertoires in COVID-19. In the study overall: The study drew acute and convalescent COVID-19 samples from the United States, Italy and Spain. In each case, the material was cDNA or gDNA derived from T cells, B-cell-depleted T cells, or PBMCs.

The germline CDR1 and CDR2 sequences are ENHRY and SYGVKD. The CDR3 sequence is 18 residues long. After removal of 5 bases from V and 5 bases from J, the junction contained 15 bases not matched to a gene. V is TRBV10-3 and J is TRBJ2-5, with 12 bases fitting TRBD1. What was sequenced was peripheral blood. This TCR was sampled from a woman of 80 years or more with acute or convalescent COVID-19. The CDR3 spells CAISSHSIGTGGAETQYF. The CDR3, as DNA: TGTGCCATCAGTTCCCATTCGATCGGGACAGGGGGCGCGGAGACCCAGTACTTC.